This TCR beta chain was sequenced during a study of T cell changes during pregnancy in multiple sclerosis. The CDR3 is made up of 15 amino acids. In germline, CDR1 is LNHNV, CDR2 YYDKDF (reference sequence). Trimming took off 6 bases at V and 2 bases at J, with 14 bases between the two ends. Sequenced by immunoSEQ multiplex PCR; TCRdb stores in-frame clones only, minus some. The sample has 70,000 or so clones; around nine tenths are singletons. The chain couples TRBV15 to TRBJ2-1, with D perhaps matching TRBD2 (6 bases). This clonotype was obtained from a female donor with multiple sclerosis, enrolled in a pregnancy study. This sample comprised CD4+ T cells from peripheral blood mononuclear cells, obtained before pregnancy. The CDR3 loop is CATRTPGLTYNEQFF. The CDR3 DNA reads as TGTGCCACCAGAACCCCGGGACTGACCTACAATGAGCAGTTCTTC.